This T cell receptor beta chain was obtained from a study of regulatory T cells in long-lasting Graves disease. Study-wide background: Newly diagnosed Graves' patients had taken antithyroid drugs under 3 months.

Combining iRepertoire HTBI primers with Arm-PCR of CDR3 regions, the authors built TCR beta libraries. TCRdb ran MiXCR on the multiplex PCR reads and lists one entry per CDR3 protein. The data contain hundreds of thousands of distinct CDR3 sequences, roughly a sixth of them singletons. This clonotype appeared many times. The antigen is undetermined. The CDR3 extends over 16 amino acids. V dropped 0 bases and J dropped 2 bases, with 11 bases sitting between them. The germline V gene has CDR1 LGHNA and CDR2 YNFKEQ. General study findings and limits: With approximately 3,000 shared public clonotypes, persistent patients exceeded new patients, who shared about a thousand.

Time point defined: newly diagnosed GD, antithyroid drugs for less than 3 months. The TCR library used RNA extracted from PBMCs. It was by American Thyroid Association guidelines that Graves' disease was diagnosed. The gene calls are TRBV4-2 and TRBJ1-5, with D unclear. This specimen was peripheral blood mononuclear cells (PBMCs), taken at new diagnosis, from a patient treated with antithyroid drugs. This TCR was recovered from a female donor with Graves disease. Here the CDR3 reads CASSQDLVVGNQPQHF. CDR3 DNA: TGTGCCAGCAGCCAAGATCTGGTAGTGGGCAATCAGCCCCAGCATTTT.